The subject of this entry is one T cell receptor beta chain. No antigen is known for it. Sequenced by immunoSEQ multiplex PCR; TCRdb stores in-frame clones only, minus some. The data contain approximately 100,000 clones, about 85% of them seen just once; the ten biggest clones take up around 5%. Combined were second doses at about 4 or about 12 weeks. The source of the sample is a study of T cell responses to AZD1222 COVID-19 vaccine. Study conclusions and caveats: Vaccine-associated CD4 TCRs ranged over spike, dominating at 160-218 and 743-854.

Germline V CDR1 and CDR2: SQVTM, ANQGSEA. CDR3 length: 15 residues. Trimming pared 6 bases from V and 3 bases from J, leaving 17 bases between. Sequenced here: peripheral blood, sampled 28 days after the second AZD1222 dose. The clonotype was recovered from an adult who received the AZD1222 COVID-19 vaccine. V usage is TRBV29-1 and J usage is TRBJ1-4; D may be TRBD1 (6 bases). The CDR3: CSVTTGRGSNEKLFF. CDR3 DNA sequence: TGCAGCGTCACTACAGGGAGAGGGTCTAATGAAAAACTGTTTTTT. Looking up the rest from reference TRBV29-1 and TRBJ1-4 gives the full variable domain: SAVISQKPSRDICQRGTSLTIQCQVDSQVTMMFWYRQQPGQSLTLIATANQGSEATYESGFVIDKFPISRPNLTFSTLTVSNMSPEDSSIYLCSVTTGRGSNEKLFFGSGTQLSVL.